This passage covers 27 T cell receptor beta chains from one sample sequenced in a study of shared clonotypes between healthy human individuals. The method was immunoSEQ multiplex PCR; TCRdb's version includes in-frame clones alone and lacks a portion of them. The sample lists 330,000 or so clones, about 74% occurring once. Sequencing was performed on memory CD4+ T cells sorted from blood. Subset given: CD45RA-negative fraction. The receptor set was obtained from a man aged 25-45 years in good health.

The V and J genes are TRBV7-8 and TRBJ2-5, with D perhaps TRBD2 (6 bases). The DNA end is more similar to TRBJ2-7, so the J call may be wrong. The germline CDR1 and CDR2 sequences are SGHVS and FQNEAQ. The CDR3 totals 15 residues. Here the CDR3 reads CASSQIWGELYEQYF. The DNA of the CDR3 is TGTGCCAGCAGCCAGATCTGGGGGGAGCTCTACGAGCAGTACTTC.

V gene TRBV25-1 combines with J gene TRBJ2-3; D is undetermined. The CDR3 totals 12 residues. Trimming removed 6 bases at V and 8 bases at J, with 12 bases between. Looked up from germline, CDR1 is MGHDK and CDR2 is SYGVNS. The CDR3 DNA follows: TGTGCCAGCAGCTCGGCGCAGGTTACGCAGTATTTT. This sequence encodes CASSSAQVTQYF.

This clone appeared once. The rearrangement uses TRBV6-4 and TRBJ2-1; 8 nucleotides line up with TRBD2. The CDR3 runs to 16 residues. Germline V gene data show CDR1 as MRHNA and CDR2 as SNTAGT. V gave up 4 bases and J gave up 7 bases; unmatched junction bases: 12. The CDR3 here is CASSAVRSGSRNEQFF. The CDR3 DNA reads TGTGCCAGCAGTGCGGTCCGGAGCGGGAGTAGAAATGAGCAGTTCTTC.

The chain is built from TRBV9 and TRBJ2-6; D may be TRBD1 or TRBD2 (6 bases each). Germline V gives CDR1 SGDLS, CDR2 YYNGEE. The CDR3 runs 18 residues. V lost 5 bases, J lost 0 bases, and 18 bases lay in between. The CDR3 nucleotides are TGTGCCAGCAGGGGTCCGGGGGCCGCCATCTCTGGGGCCAACGTCCTGACTTTC. Amino acids: CASRGPGAAISGANVLTF.

The rearrangement uses TRBV27 and TRBJ2-7; the match to TRBD1 covers 8 bases. Germline loops: CDR1 MNHEY, CDR2 SMNVEV (reference sequence). This CDR3 has 13 residues. The V segment lost 2 bases and the J segment 7 bases; nucleotides outside the gene matches: 4. The CDR3 DNA sequence: TGTGCCAGCAGTTTAAGCAGGGGGCGAGAGCAGTACTTC. Its protein is CASSLSRGREQYF.

The chain has TRBV7-9 and TRBJ2-5; D call uncertain. The V end lost 4 bases, the J end lost 12 bases, and 3 bases lay between the germline ends. This CDR3 has 8 amino acids. CDR1 SEHNR and CDR2 FQNEAQ come from the germline V gene (reference sequence). CDR3 amino acids: CASSSEYF. In nucleotides, the CDR3 is TGTGCCAGCAGCTCCGAGTACTTC. The full variable domain, in which reference TRBV7-9 and TRBJ2-5 provide the parts outside the CDR3, is DTGVSQNPRHKITKRGQNVTFRCDPISEHNRLYWYRQTLGQGPEFLTYFQNEAQLEKSRLLSDRFSAERPKGSFSTLEIQRTEQGDSAMYLCASSSEYFGPGTRLLVL.

V gene TRBV11-3 combines with J gene TRBJ2-1; the D call may be TRBD1 or TRBD2 (5 bases each). CDR1 and CDR2 from the germline V gene are SGHNT and YENEEA. The V end lost 5 bases, the J end lost 10 bases, and 12 bases lay between the germline ends. The CDR3 runs to 12 residues. CDR3 loop: CASSRTREEQFF. The CDR3 DNA follows: TGTGCCAGCAGCCGGACCAGGGAGGAGCAGTTCTTC.

In DNA, the CDR3 is TGTGCCAGCAGCCAAAGGGTAAAGGGGAGAAAAGGGGAAAATTACGAGCAGTACTTC. Translation: CASSQRVKGRKGENYEQYF. The chain is built from TRBV7-6 and TRBJ2-7, with D possibly called TRBD1 or TRBD2 (5 bases each). Trimming took off 5 bases at V and 4 bases at J, with 30 bases between the two ends. Germline CDR1 and CDR2: SGHVS and FNYEAQ. The CDR3 length is 19 residues.

The V call is TRBV20-1, the J call TRBJ1-6; D is uncertain. Germline V gene data show CDR1 as DFQATT and CDR2 as SNEGSKA (reference sequence). CDR3 length: 11 amino acids. Trimming removed 2 bases at V and 8 bases at J, with 4 bases between. The CDR3 sequence: CSARQDSPLHF. The CDR3 coding sequence is TGCAGTGCTAGACAAGATTCACCCCTCCACTTT.

The J gene is TRBJ2-1, the V gene TRBV4-2; 8 bases match TRBD2. The CDR3 extends over 17 amino acids. Germline V gene sequence: CDR1 LGHNA, CDR2 YNFKEQ. V shed 3 bases, J shed 0 bases, and the junction held 7 bases outside the gene matches. CDR3 nucleotides: TGTGCCAGCAGCCAGGTAGCGGGACCCTCCTCCTACAATGAGCAGTTCTTC. Translation gives CASSQVAGPSSYNEQFF.

The chain has TRBV10-3 and TRBJ2-7; TRBD2 is a possible D gene (5 bases). CDR3 length equals 11 residues. In germline, CDR1 is ENHRY, CDR2 SYGVKD. V lost 10 bases and J lost 6, with 13 bases in between. For the CDR3, the DNA is TGTGCCAGCCGGACTGGCGCCGAGCAGTACTTC. Translating gives CASRTGAEQYF.

J is TRBJ2-7 and V is TRBV11-2; 8 positions agree with TRBD2. The CDR3 length is 14 residues. Per the germline V gene, CDR1 is SGHAT and CDR2 is FQNNGV. Unmatched junction bases numbered 3, after V lost 1 base and J lost 4 bases. The CDR3, as DNA: TGTGCCAGCAGCTTAGTCGGGGGGGTTTACGAGCAGTACTTC. This encodes CASSLVGGVYEQYF.

The V gene is TRBV7-9, the J gene TRBJ2-4; maybe TRBD1 (5 bases). This CDR3 is 16 amino acids long. Trimming left V 2 bases short and J 0 bases short, with 11 bases between. Germline V gene sequence: CDR1 SEHNR, CDR2 FQNEAQ (reference sequence). CDR3 DNA: TGTGCCAGCAGCTTAACACAGGAACTAGCCAAAAACATTCAGTACTTC. The encoded protein is CASSLTQELAKNIQYF.

The rearrangement joins TRBV5-4 to TRBJ1-1; TRBD1 aligns across 8 bases. Germline CDR1 reads SGHNT; CDR2 reads YYREEE (reference sequence). The CDR3 is made up of 12 amino acids. J was trimmed by 3 bases and V by 9 bases; bases with no gene match: 4. CDR3 protein: CATQGVYTEAFF. The CDR3 DNA follows: TGTGCCACACAGGGGGTCTACACTGAAGCTTTCTTT.

The chain links TRBV29-1 to TRBJ2-7; D ambiguous. Germline lookup yields CDR1 SQVTM and CDR2 ANQGSEA. V gave up 4 bases and J gave up 2 bases, with 18 bases separating them. This CDR3 is built from 15 residues. The CDR3 DNA sequence: TGCAGCGTTGGGTCCACGGCGACCCTTACCTACGAGCAGTACTTC. Translating it yields CSVGSTATLTYEQYF.

The chain joins TRBV5-1 to TRBJ1-4, with D perhaps TRBD1 (5 bases). CDR1 and CDR2 from the germline V gene are SGHRS and YFSETQ. The V end was cut by 0 bases, the J end by 6 bases, with 15 bases between. This CDR3 region has 16 residues. The chain's CDR3 is CASSLGYRGGDEKLFF. CDR3 coding DNA: TGCGCCAGCAGCTTGGGGTATAGGGGAGGCGATGAAAAACTGTTTTTT. Variable domain in full (rest from reference TRBV5-1 and TRBJ1-4): KAGVTQTPRYLIKTRGQQVTLSCSPISGHRSVSWYQQTPGQGLQFLFEYFSETQRNKGNFPGRFSGRQFSNSRSEMNVSTLELGDSALYLCASSLGYRGGDEKLFFGSGTQLSVL.

The V and J genes are TRBV6-1 and TRBJ2-1; 7 nucleotides match TRBD2. Germline CDR1 MNHNS, CDR2 SASEGT. The CDR3 contains 15 residues. The J segment lost 7 bases and the V segment lost 1 base, leaving 7 bases of the junction unmatched. CDR3 DNA sequence: TGTGCCAGCAGTGAAGAGGGGTGGGAGGGGAATGAGCAGTTCTTC. It encodes CASSEEGWEGNEQFF.

This chain links TRBV28 with TRBJ2-7; TRBD2 aligns across 7 bases. V lost 6 bases to trimming and J lost 5 bases; unmatched junction nucleotides: 10. Per the germline V gene, CDR1 is MDHEN and CDR2 is SYDVKM. This CDR3 is 14 amino acids long. The CDR3 DNA sequence: TGTGCCAGCAGAACGGGAGGAATAGGGAACGAGCAGTACTTC. Translated: CASRTGGIGNEQYF. The variable domain in full, completed from reference TRBV28 and TRBJ2-7, reads DVKVTQSSRYLVKRTGEKVFLECVQDMDHENMFWYRQDPGLGLRLIYFSYDVKMKEKGDIPEGYSVSREKKERFSLILESASTNQTSMYLCASRTGGIGNEQYFGPGTRLTVT.

The V gene is TRBV11-1, the J gene TRBJ2-7; D may be TRBD2 (6 bases). Germline values: CDR1 SGHAT, CDR2 FQDESV (reference sequence). V was trimmed by 4 bases and J by 2 bases, leaving 18 bases between them. The CDR3 has 16 residues. In nucleotides, the CDR3 is TGTGCCAGCAGCTGGGACTCGGGGCTAGGAGCCTACGAGCAGTACTTC. This sequence encodes CASSWDSGLGAYEQYF.

This clone was seen only a few times. The gene calls are TRBV5-1 and TRBJ2-7; 10 bases line up with TRBD1. The V segment lost 4 bases and the J segment 6 bases; nucleotides outside the gene matches: 10. The V gene's germline CDR1 is SGHRS and CDR2 YFSETQ. The CDR3 has 15 amino acids. The chain's CDR3 is CASSPRTGGSSEQYF. The CDR3, as DNA: TGCGCCAGCAGCCCCCGGACAGGGGGGTCTTCCGAGCAGTACTTC.

V usage is TRBV25-1 and J usage is TRBJ2-1; 9 nucleotides line up with TRBD2. Germline-derived CDR1 and CDR2 are MGHDK and SYGVNS. CDR3 size: 15 residues. J was trimmed by 7 bases and V by 4 bases; bases with no gene match: 8. CDR3: CASSAGSGSQNEQFF. The DNA for the CDR3 is TGTGCCAGCAGTGCGGGTAGCGGGAGCCAAAATGAGCAGTTCTTC.

The chain is built from TRBV5-4 and TRBJ2-3; no clear D. This CDR3 is 17 amino acids long. CDR1 and CDR2 from the germline V gene are SGHNT and YYREEE (reference sequence). V dropped 0 bases and J dropped 3 bases, with 17 bases sitting between them. Here the CDR3 reads CASSLGVGSGGTDTQYF. The CDR3 nucleotides are TGTGCCAGCAGCTTGGGTGTTGGCTCCGGTGGGACAGATACGCAGTATTTT.

This clone was found many times. V usage is TRBV7-8 and J usage is TRBJ2-4; TRBD1 might be the D (5 bases). V was shortened by 1 base and J by 7 bases, with 8 bases between the two germline ends. The length of the CDR3 is 13 residues. Germline V lookup: CDR1 SGHVS, CDR2 FQNEAQ. CDR3 residues: CASSLDRLNIQYF. The CDR3, as DNA: TGTGCCAGCAGCTTAGACAGGCTGAACATTCAGTACTTC. Full variable domain (remainder filled in from reference TRBV7-8 and TRBJ2-4): GAGVSQSPRYKVAKRGQDVALRCDPISGHVSLFWYQQALGQGPEFLTYFQNEAQLDKSGLPSDRFFAERPEGSVSTLKIQRTQQEDSAVYLCASSLDRLNIQYFGAGTRLSVL.

J is TRBJ1-5 and V is TRBV5-1, with D unclear. The V and J ends lost 0 bases and 2 bases respectively, with 9 bases between them. Germline CDR1 reads SGHRS; CDR2 reads YFSETQ. The CDR3 has 15 residues. CDR3 in amino acids: CASSLGPAGNQPQHF. Written as DNA, the CDR3 is TGCGCCAGCAGCTTGGGGCCAGCAGGCAATCAGCCCCAGCATTTT.

The table lists this clone with many counts. V gene TRBV7-9 combines with J gene TRBJ2-1, with D unresolved. Germline values: CDR1 SEHNR, CDR2 FQNEAQ (reference sequence). The CDR3 runs to 15 residues. V dropped 1 base and J dropped 7 bases, with 14 bases sitting between them. In nucleotides, the CDR3 is TGTGCCAGCAGCTTAGAGGCTACACTTCGGAATGAGCAGTTCTTC. The encoded protein is CASSLEATLRNEQFF.

This clone was recorded only once. The rearrangement joins TRBV15 to TRBJ2-4; D may be TRBD1 or TRBD2 (5 bases each). The germline CDR1 and CDR2 sequences are LNHNV and YYDKDF (reference sequence). This CDR3 spans 14 amino acids. The V gene lost 4 bases and the J gene lost 4 bases, with 11 bases spanning the gap. The CDR3 DNA reads TGTGCCACCAGCACCCGGGACGGAAAAAACATTCAGTACTTC. Amino acids: CATSTRDGKNIQYF. The full variable domain, in which reference TRBV15 and TRBJ2-4 provide the parts outside the CDR3, is DAMVIQNPRYQVTQFGKPVTLSCSQTLNHNVMYWYQQKSSQAPKLLFHYYDKDFNNEADTPDNFQSRRPNTSFCFLDIRSPGLGDTAMYLCATSTRDGKNIQYFGAGTRLSVL.

V is TRBV7-6 and J is TRBJ2-7; 8 bases line up with TRBD2. Looked up from germline, CDR1 is SGHVS and CDR2 is FNYEAQ. With 5 bases clipped from V and 2 bases from J, the junction kept 11 bases outside the gene matches. The CDR3 is 16 amino acids. The CDR3 DNA follows: TGTGCCAGCAGCCCGGTATACGCGGGAGGAACCTACGAGCAGTACTTC. It specifies CASSPVYAGGTYEQYF.